This T cell receptor beta chain is drawn from a study of spatial heterogeneity in lung cancer. TCRdb processed the 5' RACE reads anew with MiXCR; each CDR3 protein has one entry. The table has approximately 49,000 distinct CDR3 sequences, roughly 5% seen once. V lost 3 bases and J lost 7; bases outside the gene matches: 6. Germline values: CDR1 SNHLY, CDR2 FYNNEI. CDR3 length: 14 amino acids. Time point given: sample taken at primary tumor resection. This clonotype was counted ten times or more. The sequence was collected from a male donor with early-stage non-small cell lung cancer. J is TRBJ2-7 and V is TRBV2; 10 bases are a match to TRBD2. The starting material was PBMCs, obtained at surgery. The DNA for the CDR3 is TGTGCCAGCAGTGATCGACTAGCGGGTGAGGAGCAGTACTTC. Its protein is CASSDRLAGEEQYF.